This T cell receptor beta chain was observed in a study of cytomegalovirus exposure and HLA in healthy donors (TCRdb year 2017). A note on the overall study: An earlier analysis of roughly 610 of the donors reported approximately 300 Gb of sequence data and around 110 million unique TCR beta sequences obtained from roughly 170 million T cells. About 300 gigabases of sequencing data and roughly 80 million unique TCR sequences made up an early release that covered several hundred HLA-typed donors. Of the approximately 400 genotyped donors, roughly 76% were placed in the genetic ancestry cluster associated with self-reported Caucasian donors. The aim of the study was to test whether cataloging public T cell receptors could identify signatures of past pathogen exposure. Using immunosequencing, the study profiled T cell repertoires from around 670 subjects and related those repertoires to cytomegalovirus serostatus. A separate validation cohort of about 110 different subjects was used in addition to the approximately 640-subject first cohort. The study combined high-throughput TCR immunosequencing, statistical association of individual TCRs with disease status, and machine learning to predict cytomegalovirus infection status. In a later analysis, previously published TCR beta repertoires from 550 to 700 donors were re-analyzed and high-resolution HLA genotyping was added so that TCR occurrence patterns could be studied. The later analysis used no new phenotypic data to find candidate immune exposures, relying instead on TCR beta sequences and their occurrence across donors. To decide whether each TCR beta V gene segment behaved as functional or pseudogenic, an earlier analysis of some 600 of the donors relied on high-throughput TCR beta sequencing. Donor age, sex, ethnicity and CMV serostatus were compiled alongside the repertoire data. A later genetic analysis used genome-wide SNP genotypes for about 60% of the roughly 700 donors, treating that subset as a discovery cohort. Every discovery cohort repertoire had been produced on one sequencing platform. HLA typing covered class I and class II loci at four-digit resolution. Typing coverage varied by locus: roughly 620-640 donors for A, B, C, DRB1 and DQB1; 522 for DQA1; about 570 for DPA1; some 470 for DPB1. Because of strong linkage in the cohort, roughly five DR-DQ haplotypes were treated as single units for association and clustering. Among 398 genotyped donors of the cohort, an average of approximately 240,000 unique TCR beta nucleotide sequences were sequenced per donor, roughly 18% of them non-productive. General findings and caveats noted by the study authors: When HLA alleles, especially DR and DQ, strongly co-occurred, attributing TCR associations to individual alleles was difficult. In a later analysis, TCR association rates were found to vary across HLA loci, with the most associated TCRs seen for DRB1 alleles and the fewest for HLA-C alleles. The classifier was reported to diagnose cytomegalovirus status with high specificity and sensitivity in both the original cohort and the validation cohort. The study gave a list of about 150 TCR beta chains associated with cytomegalovirus. According to the authors, the approach could potentially be generalized to other disease states and immunological phenotypes. According to a later analysis, parvovirus B19, influenza, CMV and Epstein-Barr virus appeared linked to several top co-occurrence clusters. In a later analysis, HLA-associated TCR beta chains showed more clonal expansion and lower generation probabilities than non-associated chains that were equally common. Some IMGT-functional V segments, including TRBV6-2 and TRBV6-3, could not be distinguished by the 87-base-pair reads and were therefore excluded. The only immune exposure information available for the cohort was CMV serostatus. Sequencing depth was assumed to be roughly uniform across donors in the presence/absence analyses, though that assumption may not hold. Because some donors lacked HLA typing at each locus, the association tests relied only on the typed subset. Across donors, most TCR sequences were observed very rarely, whereas some public TCRs were present in many individuals. A few of the identified cytomegalovirus-associated TCR beta chains were confirmed in vitro to be specific for cytomegalovirus antigens. A further reported finding was that TCR beta sequences accurately predicted the HLA-A and HLA-B alleles for most subjects in the first cohort. According to a later genetic analysis, donors in an Asian-associated ancestry cluster had fewer N-insertions in productive TCRs than the approximately 690-donor mean. A later analysis found that most CMV-associated TCR beta chains appeared HLA-restricted, with HLA associations seemingly driven largely by CMV exposure. A group of highly shared sequence variants was considered likely to be a technical artifact of the sequencing pipeline. The earlier analysis of almost 600 of the donors excluded fewer than 20 rarely observed V segments, including chromosome 9 orphons, because counts were too low. A later genetic analysis associated a missense DCLRE1C variant with V-gene and J-gene trimming of TCR beta chains, and an independent cohort replicated the association. At a false discovery rate of 0.05, a later analysis linked under 20,000 TCR beta sequences to specific HLA alleles. Correlated functional status among segregating V segments might be attributable to linkage disequilibrium, but an unknown experimental factor could not be ruled out. In an earlier analysis of 587 of the donors, most TCR beta V segments appeared in productive rearrangements about 87% or about 30% of the time, broadly matching IMGT annotations. In this cohort, only TCR beta chains were sequenced, and detectable features were limited by the absence of alpha or paired-chain data.

The receptor library was made with the immunoSEQ multiplex PCR assay. A mixture of 60 forward primers for TCR Vbeta segments and 13 reverse primers for TCR Jbeta segments was used in the multiplex PCR. The CDR3 region of rearranged TCR beta genes was amplified from genomic DNA with a multiplex PCR assay. On the Illumina HiSeq System, the amplified TCR beta libraries were sequenced as 87-base-pair reads. As for how the authors treated the data: Across the 600 to 700 repertoires, a later analysis counted 60 million to 90 million unique TCR beta chains, roughly 11 million of which were shared by at least two donors. Raw reads were error-corrected and collapsed into unique sequences with a nearest-neighbor algorithm that merged closely related sequences to remove PCR and sequencing errors. Alignment of CDR3 sequences to IMGT reference sequences was used to assign V, D and J gene segments. For a sequence to be retained, a match of at least six nucleotides to both a V gene segment and a J gene segment was required. A rearrangement counted as productive if the CDR3 had no stop codons and remained in frame with V and J, and every other rearrangement counted as non-productive. CDR3 was defined according to IMGT convention as the region running from the second conserved V-encoded cysteine to the conserved J-encoded phenylalanine. The earlier analysis of about 620 of the donors excluded sequences that lacked an unambiguous match to a single V gene segment. An earlier analysis of a few hundred of the donors called V segments functional above 56.7% productive rearrangements and segregating when the between-donor standard deviation exceeded 5%. A statistical classification framework was built to diagnose cytomegalovirus status from the catalog of TCR beta chain sequences. V and J gene assignment, in a later analysis, came from comparing TCR nucleotide sequences with IMGT/GENE-DB human TR gene sequences. A later analysis assigned CDR3 sequences and most-parsimonious VDJ recombination scenarios with the TCRdist pipeline. In a later analysis, each TCR beta chain was defined by its CDR3 amino acid sequence together with its V-gene family, and reads without a unique V-gene family were excluded. A later analysis removed 550 to 700 highly shared, low-generation-probability nucleotide sequences to deal with suspected cross-contamination and a sequencing artifact. A later analysis calculated a clonal expansion index for each public chain from normalized within-repertoire ranks of inferred template counts. In a later analysis, generation probabilities were computed using a VDJ recombination model fitted to out-of-frame rearrangements, and the results were checked against IGoR. A later analysis scored TCR-TCR, TCR-HLA and TCR-CMV co-occurrence with hypergeometric tests, applying a repertoire-size bias correction to TCR pairs. In a later analysis, false discovery rates were estimated by permuting HLA or CMV assignments 20 times. In a later analysis, co-occurring TCRs were grouped using DBSCAN, with TCRdist sequence similarity added in when clustering inside HLA-allele-positive subsets. Co-occurrence clustering excluded repertoires with fewer than 30,000 or more than 120,000 public chains, plus five with anomalous nucleotide sharing. TCRdb stores this immuneACCESS table with in-frame sequences only. Part of the clones is absent; in the studies checked, under half of the shortfall reflects unresolved V genes, and no reason is known for the rest. The V and J calls and clone size are taken from that table; D and trimming were inferred from the DNA. The sample records some 90,000 clones, about 81% of which are singletons. 1.4% of the sample belongs to the ten largest clones.

Turning to this clone: The antigen it recognizes is unknown. One base away there is no much larger clone; base qualities are not given.

Sequences SGHTA (CDR1) and FQGTGA (CDR2) are obtained from the germline V gene. Trimming leaves V shorter by 5 bases and J shorter by 1 base, with the junction holding 3 bases beyond the gene matches. The CDR3 contains 14 residues, cysteine and phenylalanine counted. Of the read, only the CDR3 DNA is kept; its 42 bases are in frame from base 1. The cohort comprised some 730 healthy bone marrow donors. At the time of sampling, all cohort members were nominally healthy, though unrecorded immune exposures were likely present. The donor tested CMV seronegative, placing the donor among the 300 to 400 seronegative members of the cohort. Each donor provided a peripheral blood sample, and peripheral blood mononuclear cells were used for TCR beta sequencing. Genomic DNA extraction from the blood cell samples was performed with the Qiagen DNeasy Blood Extraction Kit.

The rearrangement joined TRBV7-3 to TRBJ2-3; 7 central bases correspond to TRBD1. The origin of this receptor is a man in his forties in good health and CMV-seronegative. What was sequenced was PBMCs. The sequenced DNA is TGTGCCAGCAGCGTTACAGGGGGCACAGATACGCAGTATTTT. This encodes CASSVTGGTDTQYF.